This is a list of T cell receptor beta chains from one sample in a study of shared clonotypes between healthy human individuals. Only in-frame clones appear in the TCRdb table, and some are missing; sequencing was by immunoSEQ multiplex PCR. The profile shows a few million clones, more than 90% of them singletons. The material sequenced was naive CD4+ T cells sorted from blood. Every receptor here comes from a man between 18 and 35 years old in good health. Each CDR3 is given without its conserved first and last residue. The order of the fields is CDR3 length, V gene, J gene, CDR3 protein.

len: 13; v_gene: TRBV5-6; j_gene: TRBJ1-4; CDR3aa: ASTAVGQGGEKLF
len: 12; v_gene: TRBV27; j_gene: TRBJ2-5; CDR3aa: ASSSDQYQETQY
len: 13; v_gene: TRBV29-1; j_gene: TRBJ2-1; CDR3aa: SGRGPSGRSNEQF
len: 15; v_gene: TRBV5-6; j_gene: TRBJ2-1; CDR3aa: ASSLELAGGPYNEQF
len: 11; v_gene: TRBV6-4; j_gene: TRBJ1-1; CDR3aa: ASSGGQVRPAF
len: 12; v_gene: TRBV6-5; j_gene: TRBJ2-5; CDR3aa: ASSYGPTMETQY
len: 12; v_gene: TRBV9; j_gene: TRBJ2-7; CDR3aa: ASSNHGTAREQY
len: 13; v_gene: TRBV5-1; j_gene: TRBJ2-3; CDR3aa: ASSEYRGWTDTQY
len: 11; v_gene: TRBV7-2; j_gene: TRBJ2-7; CDR3aa: ASSNRDLYEQY
len: 14; v_gene: TRBV5-4; j_gene: TRBJ2-7; CDR3aa: ASSLGGTVAPYEQY
len: 13; v_gene: TRBV5-1; j_gene: TRBJ1-1; CDR3aa: ASSAEGALNTEAF
len: 11; v_gene: TRBV6-6; j_gene: TRBJ1-6; CDR3aa: ASSYSRDLPLH
len: 11; v_gene: TRBV6-5; j_gene: TRBJ1-5; CDR3aa: ASSLDRGSPQH
len: 14; v_gene: TRBV5-1; j_gene: TRBJ1-1; CDR3aa: ASSLGGSGSNTEAF
len: 16; v_gene: TRBV9; j_gene: TRBJ2-2; CDR3aa: ASSGWGKLGANTGELF
len: 12; v_gene: TRBV4-3; j_gene: TRBJ2-7; CDR3aa: ASSQESGSHEQY
len: 13; v_gene: TRBV5-1; j_gene: TRBJ2-3; CDR3aa: ASSTDRGGTDTQY
len: 15; v_gene: TRBV4-2; j_gene: TRBJ2-1; CDR3aa: ASSQDSSAGNYNEQF
len: 15; v_gene: TRBV5-4; j_gene: TRBJ2-5; CDR3aa: ASSSSSGTSGGETQY
len: 12; v_gene: TRBV5-1; j_gene: TRBJ2-7; CDR3aa: ASSLAGKNYEQY
len: 12; v_gene: TRBV6-6; j_gene: TRBJ2-1; CDR3aa: ASSQGHINNEQF
len: 11; v_gene: TRBV10-3; j_gene: TRBJ2-5; CDR3aa: AISVGQGETQY
len: 9; v_gene: TRBV7-8; j_gene: TRBJ1-1; CDR3aa: ASSLKTEAF
len: 15; v_gene: TRBV11-2; j_gene: TRBJ2-7; CDR3aa: ASSWTSGGGGSYEQY
len: 12; v_gene: TRBV9; j_gene: TRBJ2-5; CDR3aa: ASSERGFGETQY
len: 16; v_gene: TRBV7-2; j_gene: TRBJ2-3; CDR3aa: ASSPGLAGGPGTDTQY
len: 10; v_gene: TRBV29-1; j_gene: TRBJ2-5; CDR3aa: SVAGAQETQY
len: 9; v_gene: TRBV20-1; j_gene: TRBJ2-5; CDR3aa: SAGTRETQY
len: 13; v_gene: TRBV6-5; j_gene: TRBJ1-5; CDR3aa: ASSLDRGPLQPQH
len: 10; v_gene: TRBV19; j_gene: TRBJ2-5; CDR3aa: ASSTQGETQY
len: 13; v_gene: TRBV5-6; j_gene: TRBJ2-5; CDR3aa: ASSFLAGGPETQY
len: 12; v_gene: TRBV6-5; j_gene: TRBJ1-1; CDR3aa: ASSYSSENTEAF
len: 8; v_gene: TRBV20-1; j_gene: TRBJ2-1; CDR3aa: SAMGTLQF
len: 15; v_gene: TRBV11-2; j_gene: TRBJ1-3; CDR3aa: ASSSHIGRSAGNTIY
len: 16; v_gene: TRBV19; j_gene: TRBJ1-1; CDR3aa: ASSPRQGAGVMNTEAF
len: 14; v_gene: TRBV4-1; j_gene: TRBJ2-7; CDR3aa: ASSQDLAGGLYEQY
len: 12; v_gene: TRBV28; j_gene: TRBJ1-2; CDR3aa: ASSSPGRFYGYT
len: 11; v_gene: TRBV5-1; j_gene: TRBJ1-1; CDR3aa: ASSVWGGTEAF
len: 12; v_gene: TRBV5-1; j_gene: TRBJ1-1; CDR3aa: ASSLSTGRTEAF
len: 13; v_gene: TRBV5-1; j_gene: TRBJ2-1; CDR3aa: ASSLGQGSYNEQF
len: 15; v_gene: TRBV11-2; j_gene: TRBJ2-1; CDR3aa: ASSLRWLAGGHNEQF
len: 11; v_gene: TRBV10-1; j_gene: TRBJ1-2; CDR3aa: ASSTDRVKGYT